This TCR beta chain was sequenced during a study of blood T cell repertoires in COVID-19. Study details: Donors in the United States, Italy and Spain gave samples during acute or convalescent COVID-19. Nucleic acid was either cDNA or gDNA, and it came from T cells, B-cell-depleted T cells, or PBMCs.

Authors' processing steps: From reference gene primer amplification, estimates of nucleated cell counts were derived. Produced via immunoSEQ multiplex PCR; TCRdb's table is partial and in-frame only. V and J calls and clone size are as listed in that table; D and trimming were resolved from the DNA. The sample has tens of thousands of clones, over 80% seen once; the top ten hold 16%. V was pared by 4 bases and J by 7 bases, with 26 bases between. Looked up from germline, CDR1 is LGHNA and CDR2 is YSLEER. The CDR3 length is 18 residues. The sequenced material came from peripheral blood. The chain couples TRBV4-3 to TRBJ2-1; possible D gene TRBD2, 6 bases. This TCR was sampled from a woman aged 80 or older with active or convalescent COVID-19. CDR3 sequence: CASSRALSGSFQVNEQFF. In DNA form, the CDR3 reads TGCGCCAGCAGCCGGGCCCTATCCGGGAGCTTTCAGGTGAATGAGCAGTTCTTC.